Following are 11 T cell receptor beta chains from one sample sequenced in a study of CD8 T cells in Susac syndrome. Reverse transcription used about 0.45 to 1 ug RNA and random hexamers. A single record per CDR3 protein comes from TCRdb applying MiXCR to the immunoSEQ multiplex PCR reads. This table holds some 150,000 distinct CDR3 sequences, approximately 94% found once. Sequencing input: CD4+ T cells from PBMCs. The origin of the receptors is a human donor in good health.

The chain uses TRBV29-1 and TRBJ2-1; 13 positions match TRBD2. Germline-derived CDR1 and CDR2 are SQVTM and ANQGSEA. The V and J ends lost 4 bases and 2 bases, in that order; junction bases with no gene match: 11. This CDR3 has 18 amino acids. The CDR3 spells CSVVVRLAGGVAYNEQFF. The CDR3 bases are TGCAGCGTTGTAGTCCGACTAGCGGGAGGAGTCGCCTACAATGAGCAGTTCTTC.

The V gene is TRBV2, the J gene TRBJ1-5; 7 nucleotides agree with TRBD1. The ends lost 3 bases at V and 4 bases at J; junction bases unmatched: 6. The germline V gene has CDR1 SNHLY and CDR2 FYNNEI. The CDR3 sequence is 15 residues long. CDR3 amino acids: CASSDLGQPNQPQHF. CDR3 DNA sequence: TGTGCCAGCAGTGATCTGGGACAGCCTAATCAGCCCCAGCATTTT.

This sequence joins TRBV5-1 and TRBJ2-1; 13 bases match TRBD2. Germline V lookup: CDR1 SGHRS, CDR2 YFSETQ. The CDR3 length is 14 residues. V gave up 6 bases and J gave up 12 bases; unmatched junction bases: 9. CDR3 bases: TGCGCCAGCATCGCTCCGGGACTAGCGGGGCCGCAGTTCTTC. Encoded protein: CASIAPGLAGPQFF.

The chain recombines TRBV20-1 with TRBJ1-2; 9 bases align to TRBD1. The CDR3 extends over 14 amino acids. Trimming took 4 bases from V and 6 from J; bases not matched to a gene: 9. CDR1 DFQATT and CDR2 SNEGSKA come from the germline V gene (reference sequence). The CDR3 DNA is TGCAGTGCTAACCCCCCGGGACAGGGTGATGGCTACACCTTC. Translated: CSANPPGQGDGYTF.

The chain joins TRBV11-2 to TRBJ2-5; 7 nucleotides align to TRBD1. The V segment lost 5 bases and the J segment 5 bases; nucleotides outside the gene matches: 14. Germline assignment: CDR1 SGHAT and CDR2 FQNNGV. The CDR3 totals 16 residues. As DNA, the CDR3 is TGTGCCAGCAGCCCTCCTGGCGCAGGGGGTCGGGAGACCCAGTACTTC. Its translation is CASSPPGAGGRETQYF. Drawing the rest from reference TRBV11-2 and TRBJ2-5, the complete variable domain is EAGVAQSPRYKIIEKRQSVAFWCNPISGHATLYWYQQILGQGPKLLIQFQNNGVVDDSQLPKDRFSAERLKGVDSTLKIQPAKLEDSAVYLCASSPPGAGGRETQYFGPGTRLLVL.

This clonotype was detected only a few times. V gene TRBV19 combines with J gene TRBJ2-3, with 8 bases aligning to TRBD2. The CDR3 spans 14 residues. Germline assignment: CDR1 LNHDA and CDR2 SQIVND (reference sequence). V lost 6 bases to trimming and J lost 3 bases; unmatched junction nucleotides: 5. The CDR3 bases are TGTGCCAGTAGCCCGGGACTAGAGACAGATACGCAGTATTTT. The encoded protein is CASSPGLETDTQYF.

The chain recombines TRBV2 with TRBJ2-7; 11 bases fit TRBD2. Germline CDR1 and CDR2: SNHLY and FYNNEI. The CDR3 loop spans 20 amino acids. Trimming cost V 4 bases and J 2 bases; bases outside gene matches: 19. The CDR3 bases are TGTGCCAGCAGTGGGCGTATGGGAGGACCCGGGACTAGCGGAGCCTACGAGCAGTACTTC. Translation: CASSGRMGGPGTSGAYEQYF.

The chain has TRBV28 and TRBJ2-2, with 7 bases lining up with TRBD1. V was clipped by 7 bases and J by 0 bases; unmatched bases: 8. This CDR3 is built from 16 residues. The germline CDR1 and CDR2 sequences are MDHEN and SYDVKM. CDR3 loop: CASTLQDRANTGELFF. The CDR3 nucleotides are TGTGCCAGCACCCTGCAAGACAGGGCGAACACCGGGGAGCTGTTTTTT.

The rearrangement links TRBV12-3 or TRBV12-4 to TRBJ1-1; TRBD1 might be the D (5 bases). Trimming shortened V by 5 bases and J by 5 bases, and 15 bases separated the two germline ends. The CDR3 has 14 amino acids. This CDR3 reads CASSPAGRGTEAFF. CDR3 nucleotide sequence: TGTGCCAGCAGTCCCGCCGGGAGGGGAACTGAAGCTTTCTTT.

The chain combines TRBV9 with TRBJ2-7; 9 bases agree with TRBD1. Losses at the gene ends were 4 bases for V and 9 bases for J; bases not matched to a gene: 8. The CDR3 length is 13 residues. Germline CDR1 and CDR2: SGDLS and YYNGEE. CDR3 DNA sequence: TGTGCCAGCAGCCCCGGACAGGGGTTGGGGCAGTACTTC. This gives the protein CASSPGQGLGQYF.

The rearrangement uses TRBV6-6 and TRBJ2-3; no clear D. Germline V gives CDR1 MNHNY, CDR2 SVGAGI (reference sequence). The CDR3 length is 14 residues. V was shortened by 5 bases and J by 4 bases, with 13 bases between the two germline ends. CDR3 amino acids: CASSILRMSDTQYF. The CDR3 region has the DNA TGTGCCAGCAGTATCCTCAGGATGTCAGATACGCAGTATTTT.